The text below deals with one T cell receptor (beta chain). Then a second PCR, running roughly 7 to 11 cycles, was carried out with a sample-barcoded 5' primer and a J-beta primer mix. Each CDR3 protein gets one entry after TCRdb re-called the 5' RACE reads with MiXCR. The table has 1 million or so distinct CDR3 sequences, approximately 25% seen once. V lost 8 bases and J 5 bases, leaving 20 bases between the germline ends. Germline V gives CDR1 MNHNY, CDR2 SVGAGI (reference sequence). The CDR3 is made up of 15 amino acids. This sample is drawn from a study of blood T cells in healthy people across ages. The data were also submitted as part of a second study, on T cells of mothers and their children.

The chain carries TRBV6-6 and TRBJ2-3; no clear D. This clonotype originated in a girl aged 2 to 9 in good health. Sequenced sample: blood. The CDR3 reads CASSEQKIQIDTQYF. CDR3 nucleotides: TGTGCCAGCTCAGAACAGAAAATCCAAATAGATACGCAGTATTTT.